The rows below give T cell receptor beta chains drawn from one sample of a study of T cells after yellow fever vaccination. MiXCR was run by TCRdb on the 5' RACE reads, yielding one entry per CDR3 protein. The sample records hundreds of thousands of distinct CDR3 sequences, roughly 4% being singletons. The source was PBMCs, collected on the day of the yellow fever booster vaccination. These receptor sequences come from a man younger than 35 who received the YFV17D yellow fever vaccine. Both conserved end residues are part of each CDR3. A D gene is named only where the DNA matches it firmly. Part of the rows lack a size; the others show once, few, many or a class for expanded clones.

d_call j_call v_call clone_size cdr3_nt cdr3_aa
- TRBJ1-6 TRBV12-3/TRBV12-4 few TGTGCCAGCAGCTCCGCAGGCGGCTATAATTCACCCCTCCACTTT CASSSAGGYNSPLHF
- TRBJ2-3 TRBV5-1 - TGCGCCAGCAGCCCCGGCAGGGCGGAGGATACGCAGTATTTT CASSPGRAEDTQYF
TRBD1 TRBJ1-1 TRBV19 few TGTGCCAGTAGTACAGGGGGCATCTTTGAAGCTTTCTTT CASSTGGIFEAFF
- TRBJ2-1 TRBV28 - TGTGCCAGCAGTAGGCCGGGGGCCTACAATGAGCAGTTCTTC CASSRPGAYNEQFF
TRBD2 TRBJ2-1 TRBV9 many TGTGCCAGCAGCGTAGTGTCGAGCGGGGGGGCTCGTGAGCAGTTCTTC CASSVVSSGGAREQFF
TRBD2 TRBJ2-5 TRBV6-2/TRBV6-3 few TGTGCCAGCAGTTCGGGGGGGCGGGCAGAGACCCAGTACTTC CASSSGGRAETQYF
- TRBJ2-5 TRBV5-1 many TGCGCCAGCAGTGGGGCCGGGGGAGAGACCCAGTACTTC CASSGAGGETQYF
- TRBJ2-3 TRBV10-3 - TGTGCCATCAGTGATCACCAGGATACGCAGTATTTT CAISDHQDTQYF
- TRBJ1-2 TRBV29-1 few TGCAGCGTTGACAGGGGAGGCGGCTACACCTTC CSVDRGGGYTF
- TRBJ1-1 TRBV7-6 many TGTGCCAGCAGGGCGACAGGGAACACTGAAGCTTTCTTT CASRATGNTEAFF
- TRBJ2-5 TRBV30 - TGTGCCTGGGGGTACCAAGAGACCCAGTACTTC CAWGYQETQYF
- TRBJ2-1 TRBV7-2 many TGTGCCAGCAGCTTGTTCCAGAGGGGTGAGCAGTTCTTC CASSLFQRGEQFF
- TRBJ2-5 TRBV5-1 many TGCGCCAGCAGCAACCTCGGGGCGGTCCAAGAGACCCAGTACTTC CASSNLGAVQETQYF
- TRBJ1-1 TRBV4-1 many TGCGCCAGCAGCCTTCGGGACACGAACACTGAAGCTTTCTTT CASSLRDTNTEAFF
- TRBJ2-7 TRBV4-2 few TGTGCCAGCAGTTTCTACCCCCCGGGAGACTCCTACGAGCAGTACTTC CASSFYPPGDSYEQYF
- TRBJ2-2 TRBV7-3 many TGTGCCAGCAGCTTAACGCCCACCGGGGAGCTGTTTTTT CASSLTPTGELFF
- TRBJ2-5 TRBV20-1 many TGCAGTGCAACACGGGGAAACGTCTGGTATTTGCAGACCCAGTACTTC CSATRGNVWYLQTQYF
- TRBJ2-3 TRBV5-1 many TGCGCCAGCAGCCGTTACTCCGTAGGGGTCTCAGATACGCAGTATTTT CASSRYSVGVSDTQYF
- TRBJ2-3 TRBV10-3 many TGTGCCATCACTAGGGGCGATGGGGCAGATACGCAGTATTTT CAITRGDGADTQYF
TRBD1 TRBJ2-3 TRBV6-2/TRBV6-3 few TGTGCCAGCAGTTACGCCCAGGGACAGAGAAGCACAGATACGCAGTATTTT CASSYAQGQRSTDTQYF
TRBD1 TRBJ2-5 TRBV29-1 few TGCAGCGTTGCAAAGGGGGCGGAGGAGACCCAGTACTTC CSVAKGAEETQYF
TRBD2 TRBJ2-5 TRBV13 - TGTGCCAGCAGCTCGCATAGCGGGGGGGATCAAGAGACCCAGTACTTC CASSSHSGGDQETQYF
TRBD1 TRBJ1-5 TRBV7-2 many TGTGCCAGCAGCCATACCGGACAGGGTGGAGGTCAGCCCCAGCATTTT CASSHTGQGGGQPQHF
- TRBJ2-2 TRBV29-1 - TGCAGCGCCTCGGGGTGGGCCGGGGAGCTGTTTTTT CSASGWAGELFF
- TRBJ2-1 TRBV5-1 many TGCGCCAGCAGCCATGGCCGCAATGAGCAGTTCTTC CASSHGRNEQFF
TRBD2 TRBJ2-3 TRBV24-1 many TGTGCCACCAGTTCAGGACTAGTCGCAGATACGCAGTATTTT CATSSGLVADTQYF
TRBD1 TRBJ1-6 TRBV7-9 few TGTGCCAGCAGCTCACCGGGACAGTCATTCCCTGATAATTCACCCCTCCACTTT CASSSPGQSFPDNSPLHF
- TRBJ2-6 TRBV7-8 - TGTGCCAGCAGGTATTGGCGGGCCGCCGCAGGGGCCAACGTCCTGACTTTC CASRYWRAAAGANVLTF
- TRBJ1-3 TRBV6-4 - TGTGCCAGCAGTGACAGTTCCTCTGGAAACACCATATATTTT CASSDSSSGNTIYF
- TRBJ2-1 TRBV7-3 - TGTGCCAGCAGCTTAGGCGTATTGAGCTCCTACAATGAGCAGTTCTTC CASSLGVLSSYNEQFF
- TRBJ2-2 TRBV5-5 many TGTGCCAGCAGCTTGGAATCTGGGTGGACCGGGGAGCTGTTTTTT CASSLESGWTGELFF
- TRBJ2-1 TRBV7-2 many TGTGCCAGCAGCAAAATCGGGGCCCCGTACAATGAGCAGTTCTTC CASSKIGAPYNEQFF
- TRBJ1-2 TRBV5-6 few TGTGCCAGCAGCTTAAGAACAGGGAGTTGGTACGGCTACACCTTC CASSLRTGSWYGYTF
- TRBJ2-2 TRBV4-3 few TGCGCCAGCAGCCAAGTTCCGACCGGGGAGCTGTTTTTT CASSQVPTGELFF
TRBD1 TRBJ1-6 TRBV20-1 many TGCAGTGCTAGCTTTTCCGGACAGGGCAATTCACCCCTCCACTTT CSASFSGQGNSPLHF
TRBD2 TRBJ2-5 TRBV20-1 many TGCAGTGCTAGAATTGGGACTAGCGGGGGGGCCCAAGAGACCCAGTACTTC CSARIGTSGGAQETQYF
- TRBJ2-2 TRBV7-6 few TGTGCCAGCAGCTTAATTCTAGGGGAGCTGTTTTTT CASSLILGELFF
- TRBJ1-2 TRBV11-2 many TGTGCCAGCAGCCTGGCGGGTAATGGCTACACCTTC CASSLAGNGYTF
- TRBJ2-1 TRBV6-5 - TGTGCCAGCAGTCCCCCACACTTGACTAGCTCCTACAATGAGCAGTTCTTC CASSPPHLTSSYNEQFF
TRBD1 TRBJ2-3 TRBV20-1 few TGCAGTGCTAGAAGACAGGGGGCGTTTGGAGATACGCAGTATTTT CSARRQGAFGDTQYF
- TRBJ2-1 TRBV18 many TGTGCCAGCTCACCACCGGTGCCGAGAGGTGAGCAGTTCTTC CASSPPVPRGEQFF
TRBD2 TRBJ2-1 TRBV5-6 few TGTGCCAGCAGCTTCGTCTCGCAAGCGGGGGGGAATGAGCAGTTCTTC CASSFVSQAGGNEQFF
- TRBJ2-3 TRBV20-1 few TGCAGTGCTAGACCGGGAAACACAGATACGCAGTATTTT CSARPGNTDTQYF
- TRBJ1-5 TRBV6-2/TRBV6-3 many TGTGCCAGCAGTTACTCAGGGTGGAAACAGCCCCAGCATTTT CASSYSGWKQPQHF
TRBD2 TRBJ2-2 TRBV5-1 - TGCGCCAGCAGCTTTGGGGCGACTAGCGGGGGGAACACCGGGGAGCTGTTTTTT CASSFGATSGGNTGELFF
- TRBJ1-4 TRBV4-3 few TGCGCCAGCAGCCAAGACGGGCAGACCCGTGAAAAACTGTTTTTT CASSQDGQTREKLFF
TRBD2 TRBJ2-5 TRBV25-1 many TGTGCCAGCAGTGAATATCGGAGCGGGGGGGCCCAGTACTTC CASSEYRSGGAQYF
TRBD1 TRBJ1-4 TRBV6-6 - TGTGCCAGCAGGAGGGACAGGGAGTATAATGAAAAACTGTTTTTT CASRRDREYNEKLFF